What follows describes a single T cell receptor (beta chain). It has no known antigen specificity. No clone much larger than this one lies a single base away; base qualities are absent. The CDR3 goes from the cysteine to the phenylalanine over 15 residues. The entry retains the CDR3 DNA only, 45 bases that are in frame from base 1. CDR1 SGHKS and CDR2 YYEKEE are derived from the germline V gene (reference sequence). Between the V and J ends, shortened by 2 bases and 3 bases respectively, the junction contains 15 bases. These data belong to a study of blood T cell repertoires in COVID-19 (dated by TCRdb to the early 2020s). Regarding the study in general: Collaborator samples came from the United States, Italy and Spain and covered acute and convalescent phases of COVID-19. The material from the prospective study consisted of cDNA or gDNA derived from T cells, B-cell-depleted T cells, or PBMCs. The dataset comprised deeply sampled blood TCRbeta repertoires from subjects exposed to, actively infected with, or recovered from COVID-19. The repertoires were released in a freely available public database meant as a resource for research on the immune response to SARS-CoV-2. Samples came from the ongoing ImmuneRACE study (first 160 participants) plus 1,254 subjects from 6 global collaborators. Nearly every sample came with metadata listing a de-identified subject ID, COVID-19 status, age in years and sex. HLA class I and class II types, where available, came from metadata supplied by the sample provider rather than from assay-based typing.

Participants in the prospective study were aged roughly 18 to 95 years, lived in 20 to 30 United States geographic areas, and enrolled through a virtual design. Cohort assignment in the prospective study relied on participant-reported clinical history from a screening survey and a study questionnaire. In the prospective study, whole blood, serum and a nasopharyngeal or oropharyngeal swab were collected from each participant by mobile phlebotomists. Participants in the prospective study had the option to provide additional blood draws and questionnaires over a 2-month period. Before DNA extraction, prospective study blood samples were shipped either frozen or at room temperature. On the study overall, not on this receptor specifically: Clinical and demographic metadata were provided uncurated, with the amount varying by source and participant.

TCRbeta CDR3 regions were amplified from genomic DNA by means of the immunoSEQ Assay, a bias-controlled multiplex PCR. As for the original processing: The number of nucleated cells in each sample was estimated from the amplification of reference gene primers within the assay. Sequence reads were collapsed and filtered to measure the absolute abundance of every unique TCRbeta CDR3 rearrangement. For each sample, productive Simpson clonality was calculated by taking the square root of Simpson's diversity index across productive rearrangements. Not all clones reach the TCRdb copy of this immuneACCESS table, which keeps in-frame sequences only. Checked studies attribute under half of the gap to unresolved V genes and leave the rest unexplained. That table supplies the V and J calls and clone size; D and trimming were determined from the DNA. The sample table contains 250,000 to 300,000 clones; only one count was recorded for approximately 91% of them. Roughly 1.2% of the sample rests with the top ten.

The chain links TRBV5-5 with TRBJ2-7; the D region possibly corresponds to TRBD1 (5 bases align). This sequence originates from a human donor in a cohort exposed to, infected with or recovered from COVID-19 (not recorded which). The donor label of this sample is uncertain. The sample consisted of PBMCs or T cells enriched from blood (not recorded which). The DNA is TGTGCCAGCAGCTTCCAGGGTACCCTGAGCTACGAGCAGTACTTC. Its protein reads: CASSFQGTLSYEQYF.